This record covers a single T cell receptor beta chain. This sample was taken from a study of cytomegalovirus exposure and HLA in healthy donors. The PCR ran on 60 Vbeta and 13 Jbeta primers. The data were produced by immunoSEQ multiplex PCR, yet TCRdb's version contains in-frame clones alone and is incomplete. This table holds 85,000 to 100,000 clones, over 60% found once. The TCR comes from a male donor in good health and CMV-seropositive. Sequencing was performed on PBMCs.

The CDR3 spells CASSVDRGSYEQYF. The CDR3 DNA reads TGTGCCAGCAGTGTGGACAGGGGGTCCTACGAGCAGTACTTC. The rearrangement links TRBV6-1 to TRBJ2-7; 10 bases match TRBD1. This CDR3 comprises 14 residues. J gave up 1 base and V 4 bases, and 1 base lay outside the gene matches. CDR1 is MNHNS, CDR2 SASEGT, per germline.